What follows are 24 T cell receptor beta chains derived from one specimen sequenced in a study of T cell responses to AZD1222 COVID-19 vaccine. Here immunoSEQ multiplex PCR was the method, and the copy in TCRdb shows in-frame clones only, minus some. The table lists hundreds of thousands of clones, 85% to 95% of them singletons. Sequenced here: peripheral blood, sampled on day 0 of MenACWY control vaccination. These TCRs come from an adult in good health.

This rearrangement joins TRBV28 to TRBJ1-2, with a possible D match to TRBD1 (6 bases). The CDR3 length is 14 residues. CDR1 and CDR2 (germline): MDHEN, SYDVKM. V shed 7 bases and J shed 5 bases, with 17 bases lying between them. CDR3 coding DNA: TGTGCCAGCAAGGCCAGGGGTCTTTCTTATGGCTACACCTTC. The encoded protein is CASKARGLSYGYTF.

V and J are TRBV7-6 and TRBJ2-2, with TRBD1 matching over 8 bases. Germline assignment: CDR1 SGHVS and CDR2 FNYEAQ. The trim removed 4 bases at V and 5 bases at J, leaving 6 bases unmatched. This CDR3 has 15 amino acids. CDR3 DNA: TGTGCCAGCAGCTCAGACAGGGGATATACCGGGGAGCTGTTTTTT. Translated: CASSSDRGYTGELFF.

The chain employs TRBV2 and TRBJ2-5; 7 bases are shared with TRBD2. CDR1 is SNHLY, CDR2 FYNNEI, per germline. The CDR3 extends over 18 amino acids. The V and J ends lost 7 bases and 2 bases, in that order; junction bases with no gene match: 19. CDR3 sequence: CASNVNSGALPGQETQYF. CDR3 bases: TGTGCCAGCAACGTAAACAGCGGGGCCCTACCCGGTCAAGAGACCCAGTACTTC.

As DNA, the CDR3 is TGCGCCAGCAGCGGAGTTACGGGAGCAACTAATGAAAAACTGTTTTTT. This codes for CASSGVTGATNEKLFF. The chain recombines TRBV5-1 with TRBJ1-4; D gene ambiguous. Trimming pared 4 bases from V and 0 bases from J, leaving 13 bases between. This CDR3 comprises 16 residues. The germline V gene encodes CDR1 SGHRS and CDR2 YFSETQ.

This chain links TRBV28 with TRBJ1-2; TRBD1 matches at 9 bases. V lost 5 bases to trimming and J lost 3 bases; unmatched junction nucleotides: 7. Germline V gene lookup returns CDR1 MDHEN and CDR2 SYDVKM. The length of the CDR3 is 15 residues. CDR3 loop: CASSGTGGAHYGYTF. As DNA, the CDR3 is TGTGCCAGCAGTGGTACAGGGGGCGCGCACTATGGCTACACCTTC.

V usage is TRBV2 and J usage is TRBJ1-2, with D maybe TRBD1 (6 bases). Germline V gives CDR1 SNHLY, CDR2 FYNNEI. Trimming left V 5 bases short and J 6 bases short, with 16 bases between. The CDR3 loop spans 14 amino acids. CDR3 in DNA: TGTGCCAGCAGTTCAGGGGTGGGGTACGATGGCTACACCTTC. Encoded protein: CASSSGVGYDGYTF.

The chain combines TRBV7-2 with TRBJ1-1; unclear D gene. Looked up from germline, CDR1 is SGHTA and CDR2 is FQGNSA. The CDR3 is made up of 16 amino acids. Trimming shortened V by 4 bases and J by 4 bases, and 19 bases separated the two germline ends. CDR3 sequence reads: CASSSTGAGGSTEAFF. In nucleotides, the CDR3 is TGTGCCAGCAGCTCCACCGGCGCAGGTGGGAGCACTGAAGCTTTCTTT.

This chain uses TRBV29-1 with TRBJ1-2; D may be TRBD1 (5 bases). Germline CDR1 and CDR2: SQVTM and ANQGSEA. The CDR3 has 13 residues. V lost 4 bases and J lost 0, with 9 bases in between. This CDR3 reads CSVATGTNYGYTF. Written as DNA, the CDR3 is TGCAGCGTTGCTACAGGTACTAACTATGGCTACACCTTC.

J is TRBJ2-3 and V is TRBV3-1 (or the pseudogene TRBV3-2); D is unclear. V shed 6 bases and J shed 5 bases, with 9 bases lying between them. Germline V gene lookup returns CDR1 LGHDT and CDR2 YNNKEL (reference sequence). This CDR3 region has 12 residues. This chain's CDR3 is CASSPSIDTQYF. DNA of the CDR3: TGTGCCAGCAGTCCTTCGATAGATACGCAGTATTTT.

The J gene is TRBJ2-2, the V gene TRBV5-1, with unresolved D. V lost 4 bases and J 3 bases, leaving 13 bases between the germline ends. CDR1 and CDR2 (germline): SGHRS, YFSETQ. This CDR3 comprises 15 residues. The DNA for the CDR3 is TGCGCCAGCAGCCCAAGGGTTGGGGACACCGGGGAGCTGTTTTTT. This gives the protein CASSPRVGDTGELFF. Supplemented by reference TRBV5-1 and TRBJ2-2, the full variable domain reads KAGVTQTPRYLIKTRGQQVTLSCSPISGHRSVSWYQQTPGQGLQFLFEYFSETQRNKGNFPGRFSGRQFSNSRSEMNVSTLELGDSALYLCASSPRVGDTGELFFGEGSRLTVL.

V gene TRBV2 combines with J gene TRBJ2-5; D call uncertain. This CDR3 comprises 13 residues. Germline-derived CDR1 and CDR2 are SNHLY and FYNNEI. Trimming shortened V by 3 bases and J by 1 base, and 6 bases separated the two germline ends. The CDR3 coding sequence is TGTGCCAGCAGTGATTTCTTCCAAGAGACCCAGTACTTC. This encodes CASSDFFQETQYF.

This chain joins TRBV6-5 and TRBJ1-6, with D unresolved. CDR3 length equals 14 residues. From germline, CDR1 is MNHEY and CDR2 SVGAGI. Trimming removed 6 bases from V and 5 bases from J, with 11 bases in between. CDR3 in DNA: TGTGCCAGCAGGGCTTTCCTTCATAATTCACCCCTCCACTTT. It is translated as CASRAFLHNSPLHF.

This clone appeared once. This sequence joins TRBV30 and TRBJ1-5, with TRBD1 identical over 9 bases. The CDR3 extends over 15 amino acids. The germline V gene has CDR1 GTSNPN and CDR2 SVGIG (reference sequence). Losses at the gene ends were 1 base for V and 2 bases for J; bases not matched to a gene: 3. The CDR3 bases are TGTGCCTGGAGTGGGGGACAGGGACGCAATCAGCCCCAGCATTTT. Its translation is CAWSGGQGRNQPQHF.

The CDR3 coding sequence is TGTGCCAGCAGCCCTCAAAGAGGTGAAGCTTTCTTT. It encodes CASSPQRGEAFF. This chain joins TRBV11-2 and TRBJ1-1; D is undetermined. This CDR3 region has 12 residues. CDR1 SGHAT and CDR2 FQNNGV come from the germline V gene. With 5 bases removed from V and 7 bases from J, the gap between germline ends came to 11 bases. The whole variable domain, remainder taken from reference TRBV11-2 and TRBJ1-1, is EAGVAQSPRYKIIEKRQSVAFWCNPISGHATLYWYQQILGQGPKLLIQFQNNGVVDDSQLPKDRFSAERLKGVDSTLKIQPAKLEDSAVYLCASSPQRGEAFFGQGTRLTVV.

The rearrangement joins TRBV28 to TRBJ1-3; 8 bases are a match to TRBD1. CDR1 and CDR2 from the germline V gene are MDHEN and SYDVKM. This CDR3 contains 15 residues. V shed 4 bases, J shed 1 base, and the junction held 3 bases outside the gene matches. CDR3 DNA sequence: TGTGCCAGCAGTTCTCAGGGGGCTTCTGGAAACACCATATATTTT. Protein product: CASSSQGASGNTIYF. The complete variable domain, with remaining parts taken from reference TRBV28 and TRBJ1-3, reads DVKVTQSSRYLVKRTGEKVFLECVQDMDHENMFWYRQDPGLGLRLIYFSYDVKMKEKGDIPEGYSVSREKKERFSLILESASTNQTSMYLCASSSQGASGNTIYFGEGSWLTVV.

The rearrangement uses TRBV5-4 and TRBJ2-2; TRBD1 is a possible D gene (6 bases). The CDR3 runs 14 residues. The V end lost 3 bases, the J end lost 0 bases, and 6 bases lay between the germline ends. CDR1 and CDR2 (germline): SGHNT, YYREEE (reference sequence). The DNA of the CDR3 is TGTGCCAGCAGCTGGACAGCGAACACCGGGGAGCTGTTTTTT. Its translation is CASSWTANTGELFF.

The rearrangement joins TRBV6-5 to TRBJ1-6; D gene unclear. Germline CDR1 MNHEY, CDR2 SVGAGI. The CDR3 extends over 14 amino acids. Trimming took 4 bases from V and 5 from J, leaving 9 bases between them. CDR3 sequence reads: CASSFGRNNSPLHF. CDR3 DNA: TGTGCCAGCAGTTTCGGACGAAATAATTCACCCCTCCACTTT.

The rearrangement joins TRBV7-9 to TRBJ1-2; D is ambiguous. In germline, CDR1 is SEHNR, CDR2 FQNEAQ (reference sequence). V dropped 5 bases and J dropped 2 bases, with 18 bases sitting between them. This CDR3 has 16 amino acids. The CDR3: CASSATLGRGNYGYTF. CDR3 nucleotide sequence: TGTGCCAGCAGCGCTACCCTCGGACGGGGAAACTATGGCTACACCTTC.

The CDR3 reads CASSLAGPTNTGELFF. The CDR3 DNA sequence: TGTGCCAGCAGCTTGGCGGGCCCAACGAACACCGGGGAGCTGTTTTTT. The gene calls are TRBV7-6 and TRBJ2-2; perhaps TRBD2 as D (5 bases). V was shortened by 3 bases and J by 0 bases, with 11 bases between the two germline ends. Germline CDR1 is SGHVS and CDR2 is FNYEAQ. The CDR3 is 16 amino acids.

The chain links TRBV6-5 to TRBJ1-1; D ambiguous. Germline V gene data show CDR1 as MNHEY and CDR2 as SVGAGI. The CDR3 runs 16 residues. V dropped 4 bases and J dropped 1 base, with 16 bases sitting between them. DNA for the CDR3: TGTGCCAGCAGTTCCGTCGTCCTATCGCCGAACACTGAAGCTTTCTTT. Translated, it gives CASSSVVLSPNTEAFF.

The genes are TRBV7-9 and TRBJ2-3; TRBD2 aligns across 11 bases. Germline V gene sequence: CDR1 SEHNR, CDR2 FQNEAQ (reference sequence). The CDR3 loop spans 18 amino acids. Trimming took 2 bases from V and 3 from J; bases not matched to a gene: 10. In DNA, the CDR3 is TGTGCCAGCAGCTTATCCCAAGGGACTAGCGGACGGACAGATACGCAGTATTTT. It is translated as CASSLSQGTSGRTDTQYF.

This CDR3 reads CASSYSTWATNTEAFF. CDR3 DNA sequence: TGTGCCAGCAGTTACTCGACGTGGGCGACGAACACTGAAGCTTTCTTT. The chain carries TRBV6-5 and TRBJ1-1; D gene unclear. Germline-derived CDR1 and CDR2 are MNHEY and SVGAGI. There are 16 residues in the CDR3. The ends were cut back, 0 bases at V and 1 base at J, with 12 bases in the middle.

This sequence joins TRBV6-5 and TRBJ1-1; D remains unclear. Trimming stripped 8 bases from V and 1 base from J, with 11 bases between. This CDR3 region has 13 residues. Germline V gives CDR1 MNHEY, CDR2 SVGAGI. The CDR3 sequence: CASGSGPNTEAFF. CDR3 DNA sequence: TGTGCCAGCGGGTCAGGCCCGAACACTGAAGCTTTCTTT.

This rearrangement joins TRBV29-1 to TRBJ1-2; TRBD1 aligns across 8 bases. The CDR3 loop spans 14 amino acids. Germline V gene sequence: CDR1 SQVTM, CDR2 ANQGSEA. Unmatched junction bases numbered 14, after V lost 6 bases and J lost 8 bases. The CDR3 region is CSVIGTGPLGGYTF. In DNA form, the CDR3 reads TGCAGCGTAATCGGGACAGGCCCCCTCGGGGGCTACACCTTC.